The 21 T cell receptor beta chains in this list originate from one sample, sequenced in a study of HIV-infected patients and healthy controls (dated 2014 in TCRdb). Whole blood was used without cell fractionation, so all unsorted peripheral T cells were reflected in the repertoire. The library relied on 5' RACE. The sequencing machine was an Illumina MiSeq. Approximately 500 ng RNA was reverse transcribed with SuperScript III using primers against the alpha and beta constant regions. Separate alpha and beta chain libraries were generated by chain-specific third strand synthesis with multiplexing indices. TCRdb handled the public reads itself, with Q25 trimming in fastp and clone calling in MiXCR, and kept productive beta chains. Entries that share a CDR3 protein sequence are merged under the most common genes and DNA. For this sample there are tens of thousands of distinct CDR3 sequences; 8.5% appear just once. In total, the top ten clones hold approximately 4% of the sample.

Material for sequencing was blood. These receptors were obtained from an adult in good health.

Within the sample, this clonotype is medium-sized. The chain couples TRBV27 to TRBJ2-1; no clear D gene. V dropped 8 bases and J dropped 1 base, with 12 bases sitting between them. CDR1 and CDR2 (germline): MNHEY, SMNVEV (reference sequence). The CDR3 loop spans 14 amino acids. The CDR3 loop reads CASSPRGSYNEQFF. DNA of the CDR3: TGTGCCAGCTCCCCCCGTGGTTCCTACAATGAGCAGTTCTTC.

In its sample, this clonotype was seen many times. Written as DNA, the CDR3 is TGTGCCAGCAGCGCTTCCTCGGCAGGGGGCTACAATCAGCCCCAGCATTTT. Amino acid sequence: CASSASSAGGYNQPQHF. This chain links TRBV7-9 with TRBJ1-5; 8 bases match TRBD1. This CDR3 contains 17 residues. Germline V gene data show CDR1 as SEHNR and CDR2 as FQNEAQ (reference sequence). Germline trimming cut 5 bases from V and 3 bases from J; bases unmatched to any gene: 12.

This clonotype was recorded at least ten times. The chain employs TRBV9 and TRBJ1-1; D uncertain. The CDR3 spans 13 residues. The germline V and J ends were trimmed by 1 base and 1 base, with 5 bases remaining between them. CDR1 is SGDLS, CDR2 YYNGEE, per germline. CDR3 coding DNA: TGTGCCAGCAGCGTACAATCGAACACTGAAGCTTTCTTT. Its translation: CASSVQSNTEAFF.

In this sample, this clonotype turned up many times. CDR3 coding DNA: TGTGCCAGCAGCTTAGAATACTCTGGGGCCAACGTCCTGACTTTC. Translating it yields CASSLEYSGANVLTF. This chain links TRBV7-9 with TRBJ2-6, with D uncertain. Germline-derived CDR1 and CDR2 are SEHNR and FQNEAQ (reference sequence). Deletions cut 1 base from V and 0 bases from J, with 4 bases between. The CDR3 loop spans 15 amino acids.

This clonotype was detected many times. The chain carries TRBV25-1 and TRBJ1-1, with a weak D call TRBD1 (5 bases). Deletions cut 5 bases from V and 4 bases from J, with 14 bases between. Per germline, CDR1 MGHDK and CDR2 SYGVNS. The CDR3 runs to 14 residues. The CDR3 DNA reads as TGTGCCAGCAGTACCCGGGGGGGTAGCACTGAAGCTTTCTTT. It encodes CASSTRGGSTEAFF.

This chain connects TRBV12-3 or TRBV12-4 to TRBJ2-1; D is undetermined. The CDR3 is 15 residues long. The V gene lost 6 bases and the J gene lost 8 bases, with 20 bases spanning the gap. Here the CDR3 reads CASSPRVAGGDEQFF. The CDR3 DNA sequence: TGTGCCAGCAGCCCCCGAGTAGCTGGCGGCGATGAGCAGTTCTTC.

This clonotype was picked up many times. The chain links TRBV4-2 to TRBJ1-5; the D is unclear. CDR3 length: 15 amino acids. The germline V gene has CDR1 LGHNA and CDR2 YNFKEQ. Trimming shortened V by 0 bases and J by 5 bases, and 11 bases separated the two germline ends. For the CDR3, the DNA is TGTGCCAGCAGCCAAGAACCGTCCAGCCATCAGCCCCAGCATTTT. Its protein is CASSQEPSSHQPQHF.

This clonotype was detected many times. J is TRBJ1-1 and V is TRBV12-3 or TRBV12-4, with D uncertain. V lost 3 bases and J lost 4, with 9 bases in between. The CDR3 has 13 amino acids. CDR3 nucleotides: TGTGCCAGCAGTTTGAGGCGGAGCACTGAAGCTTTCTTT. Protein sequence: CASSLRRSTEAFF.

This clonotype was counted at least ten times. The chain has TRBV3-1 and TRBJ1-5; D not certain. Trimming stripped 2 bases from V and 4 bases from J, with 18 bases between. Per the germline V gene, CDR1 is LGHDT and CDR2 is YNNKEL (reference sequence). The CDR3 consists of 17 residues. The CDR3 spells CASSQRGSGFLNQPQHF. The DNA of the CDR3 is TGTGCCAGCAGCCAACGCGGCTCAGGTTTCCTGAATCAGCCCCAGCATTTT.

This clonotype was detected a few times. The chain carries TRBV7-9 and TRBJ1-5; D uncertain. V lost 1 base to trimming and J lost 0 bases, with 4 bases between them. This CDR3 is 14 amino acids long. Germline V gene data show CDR1 as SEHNR and CDR2 as FQNEAQ (reference sequence). CDR3 bases: TGTGCCAGCAGCTTAGTAGGTAGCAATCAGCCCCAGCATTTT. Its protein product is CASSLVGSNQPQHF.

This clonotype appeared many times. The chain couples TRBV7-8 to TRBJ1-4; D is undetermined. This CDR3 has 15 amino acids. The ends were cut back, 2 bases at V and 8 bases at J, with 15 bases in the middle. Germline lookup yields CDR1 SGHVS and CDR2 FQNEAQ. CDR3: CASSLLRNMGEKLFF. CDR3 DNA sequence: TGTGCCAGCAGCTTACTCAGGAATATGGGGGAAAAACTGTTTTTT.

This clonotype appeared many times. This rearrangement joins TRBV28 to TRBJ1-3; 7 bases are shared with TRBD1. CDR1 and CDR2 (germline): MDHEN, SYDVKM. The CDR3 consists of 15 residues. The V and J ends lost 5 bases and 3 bases, in that order; junction bases with no gene match: 7. The CDR3 loop reads CASSPVDRDGNTIYF. CDR3 nucleotide sequence: TGTGCCAGCAGTCCCGTCGACAGGGATGGAAACACCATATATTTT.

This chain joins TRBV18 and TRBJ1-3, with D possibly TRBD1 on 5 matching bases. This CDR3 comprises 15 residues. The ends were cut back, 5 bases at V and 0 bases at J, with 11 bases in the middle. In germline, CDR1 is KGHSH, CDR2 LQKENI. CDR3 DNA sequence: TGTGCCAGCTCATTACAGGCCAACTCTGGAAACACCATATATTTT. Residues: CASSLQANSGNTIYF. The complete variable domain, with remaining parts taken from reference TRBV18 and TRBJ1-3, reads NAGVMQNPRHLVRRRGQEARLRCSPMKGHSHVYWYRQLPEEGLKFMVYLQKENIIDESGMPKERFSAEFPKEGPSILRIQQVVRGDSAAYFCASSLQANSGNTIYFGEGSWLTVV.

This clonotype was recorded at least ten times. The chain links TRBV11-3 to TRBJ2-5; 7 bases are shared with TRBD2. V lost 5 bases and J lost 5; bases outside the gene matches: 8. The CDR3 is made up of 14 amino acids. Germline loops: CDR1 SGHNT, CDR2 YENEEA. The CDR3 region is CASSTGTIGETQYF. CDR3 sequence (DNA): TGTGCCAGCAGCACGGGGACTATTGGGGAGACCCAGTACTTC.

This clonotype has at least ten counts. The CDR3: CSARTQGTQHF. The CDR3 nucleotides read TGCAGTGCTAGGACACAGGGGACCCAGCATTTT. This chain uses TRBV20-1 with TRBJ1-5, with 7 positions matching TRBD1. J lost 11 bases, V lost 3 bases, and 4 bases had no gene match. This CDR3 has 11 residues. Germline V gene lookup returns CDR1 DFQATT and CDR2 SNEGSKA (reference sequence).

This clonotype was recorded many times. This sequence joins TRBV14 and TRBJ1-2, with 9 nucleotides matching TRBD1. There are 13 residues in the CDR3. Germline V gives CDR1 SGHDN, CDR2 FVKESK. Trimming at V came to 4 bases and at J to 5 bases, leaving 2 bases not matched to a gene. The CDR3 DNA is TGTGCCAGCAGCCTGGGGACAGGGTATGGCTACACCTTC. The encoded protein is CASSLGTGYGYTF.

This clonotype has a count of ten or more. The V and J genes are TRBV5-5 and TRBJ2-5; 7 positions match TRBD1. The CDR3 length is 16 residues. V lost 4 bases and J lost 3; bases outside the gene matches: 12. Germline assignment: CDR1 SGHKS and CDR2 YYEKEE (reference sequence). The DNA for the CDR3 is TGTGCCAGCAGCAGGGGACAGCGGTCGGCCGAAGAGACCCAGTACTTC. It yields the protein CASSRGQRSAEETQYF.

This clonotype was recorded a few times. V is TRBV19 and J is TRBJ1-2; the D gene is possibly TRBD1 (5 bases). Trimming left V 4 bases short and J 6 bases short, with 21 bases between. The CDR3 is 16 residues long. Germline V gene sequence: CDR1 LNHDA, CDR2 SQIVND (reference sequence). CDR3 region: CASSTPDITRSNGYTF. The CDR3 DNA sequence: TGTGCCAGTAGTACCCCGGACATTACCAGGAGTAATGGCTACACCTTC. Combining the CDR3 with reference TRBV19 and TRBJ1-2 gives the whole variable domain DGGITQSPKYLFRKEGQNVTLSCEQNLNHDAMYWYRQDPGQGLRLIYYSQIVNDFQKGDIAEGYSVSREKKESFPLTVTSAQKNPTAFYLCASSTPDITRSNGYTFGSGTRLTVV.

This clonotype was seen repeatedly, ten times or more. The chain uses TRBV3-1 and TRBJ2-4; D is unclear. The length of the CDR3 is 16 residues. Germline V gives CDR1 LGHDT, CDR2 YNNKEL (reference sequence). The V end was cut by 0 bases, the J end by 0 bases, with 9 bases between. The CDR3 sequence: CASSQDFNLAKNIQYF. The CDR3 DNA is TGTGCCAGCAGCCAAGATTTCAACCTAGCCAAAAACATTCAGTACTTC.

This clonotype was recorded many times. The chain is built from TRBV6-6 and TRBJ2-1; TRBD2 matches 12 bases. V lost 0 bases, J lost 9 bases, and 15 bases stayed unmatched. This CDR3 is 19 amino acids long. Germline loops: CDR1 MNHNY, CDR2 SVGAGI (reference sequence). CDR3 nucleotides: TGTGCCAGCAGTTACTCAGCCCCCCCTAGCGGGGGGGCAGAACCTGAGCAGTTCTTC. It yields the protein CASSYSAPPSGGAEPEQFF.

This clonotype appeared many times. This rearrangement joins TRBV6-5 to TRBJ2-2, with 8 bases lining up with TRBD1. V was clipped by 6 bases and J by 4 bases; unmatched bases: 7. The CDR3 has 15 amino acids. From germline, CDR1 is MNHEY and CDR2 SVGAGI. This CDR3 is CASRPQGAGTGELFF. The CDR3 DNA is TGTGCCAGCAGACCCCAGGGGGCAGGCACCGGGGAGCTGTTTTTT.